This is a list of T cell receptor beta chains from one sample in a study of blood T cell repertoires in COVID-19. Measured with immunoSEQ multiplex PCR; TCRdb has only the in-frame clones, and not every one. This sample has approximately 300,000 clones; around 85% occur once, and the top ten carry 1.5% to 2%. The specimen sequenced was PBMCs or T cells enriched from blood (not recorded which). These receptors were collected from a woman in her 30s who had been exposed to COVID-19. Both conserved end residues are part of each CDR3. D genes are given only for firm matches. For some rows the clone size is stated as once, few or many, or as a class when expanded; others skip it.

D: TRBD2; V: TRBV30; size: few; J: TRBJ2-7; DNA: TGTGCCTGGAGTCTAGCGGGGGGTTACGAGCAGTACTTC; CDR3: CAWSLAGGYEQYF
D: .; V: TRBV27; size: .; J: TRBJ1-6; DNA: TGTGCCAGCAGTTTATCGATCAGCGGTATGGGGAATTCACCCCTCCACTTT; CDR3: CASSLSISGMGNSPLHF
D: .; V: TRBV15; size: once; J: TRBJ2-3; DNA: TGTGCCACCAGCAGAGATTTGGCGGGCACAGATACGCAGTATTTT; CDR3: CATSRDLAGTDTQYF
D: .; V: TRBV19; size: .; J: TRBJ2-2; DNA: TGTGCCAGTAGTATTCAGAGTCTCTCCGCGGGGAGGACCGGGGAGCTGTTTTTT; CDR3: CASSIQSLSAGRTGELFF
D: .; V: TRBV15; size: few; J: TRBJ1-6; DNA: TGTGCCACCAGGAGCTCCGTAAATTCGGCCCTCCACTTT; CDR3: CATRSSVNSALHF
D: .; V: TRBV6-5; size: .; J: TRBJ1-5; DNA: TGTGCCAGCAGACCGACAGGCATACAGCCCCAGCATTTT; CDR3: CASRPTGIQPQHF
D: .; V: TRBV2; size: .; J: TRBJ2-3; DNA: TGTGCCAGCAGTGAAGATGGCGGGGCAGGGTCCTCTATATGGGATACGCAGTATTTT; CDR3: CASSEDGGAGSSIWDTQYF
D: .; V: TRBV6-5; size: .; J: TRBJ1-2; DNA: TGTGCCAGCAGTTACTCGATGCAGGGGTCGAACTATGGCTACACCTTC; CDR3: CASSYSMQGSNYGYTF
D: TRBD1; V: TRBV6-5; size: many; J: TRBJ1-6; DNA: TGTGCCAGCAGAGTAACCGGGACAGGGGATTCACCCCTCCACTTT; CDR3: CASRVTGTGDSPLHF
D: .; V: TRBV12-3/TRBV12-4; size: .; J: TRBJ2-7; DNA: TGTGCCAGCAGTTTATTCAGGAACGAGCAGTACTTC; CDR3: CASSLFRNEQYF
D: TRBD1; V: TRBV3-1/TRBV3-2; size: few; J: TRBJ2-5; DNA: TGTGCCAGCAGCCAAGCAAGGGGGCGCTTTGGGACCCAGTACTTC; CDR3: CASSQARGRFGTQYF
D: .; V: TRBV21-1; size: .; J: TRBJ2-1; DNA: TGTGCCAGCAGCCCCCCGGGACTCCCCACCTACAATGAGCAGTTCTTC; CDR3: CASSPPGLPTYNEQFF
D: TRBD2; V: TRBV11-3; size: once; J: TRBJ2-1; DNA: TGTGCCAGCAGCTTAGGACTAGCGGGGGGGAATGAGCAGTTCTTC; CDR3: CASSLGLAGGNEQFF
D: TRBD2; V: TRBV10-3; size: .; J: TRBJ2-2; DNA: TGTGCCATCACCCGCCTAGCGGGGGACACCGGGGAGCTGTTTTTT; CDR3: CAITRLAGDTGELFF
D: TRBD2; V: TRBV7-9; size: .; J: TRBJ2-7; DNA: TGTGCCAGCAGCTTTCCGGGACTAGGTAGGGACGAGCAGTACTTC; CDR3: CASSFPGLGRDEQYF
D: .; V: TRBV9; size: .; J: TRBJ1-6; DNA: TGTGCCAGCAGCCCCCACCAGGGTAGCTCCTATAATTCACCCCTCCACTTT; CDR3: CASSPHQGSSYNSPLHF
D: TRBD1; V: TRBV2; size: .; J: TRBJ1-5; DNA: TGTGCCAGCAGTGGAGGGACAGGGATGAATCAGCCCCAGCATTTT; CDR3: CASSGGTGMNQPQHF
D: TRBD1; V: TRBV7-2; size: .; J: TRBJ2-7; DNA: TGTGCCAGCAGCTTAGCGACCTTCCGGACAGGGGGCGAGCAGTACTTC; CDR3: CASSLATFRTGGEQYF
D: .; V: TRBV6-5; size: once; J: TRBJ1-5; DNA: TGTGCCAGCAACGGGAACGGACAGCCCCAGCATTTT; CDR3: CASNGNGQPQHF
D: .; V: TRBV2; size: .; J: TRBJ2-7; DNA: TGTGCCAGCAGCCGCGGAGAGGCCGGGACTCGACTCTACGAGCAGTACTTC; CDR3: CASSRGEAGTRLYEQYF
D: TRBD2; V: TRBV7-2; size: once; J: TRBJ2-5; DNA: TGTGCCAGCAGCGGAGTAGCGGGGGGGCCGGGAGAGACCCAGTACTTC; CDR3: CASSGVAGGPGETQYF
D: TRBD1; V: TRBV29-1; size: .; J: TRBJ1-1; DNA: TGCAGCGTCGCCGGGACAGTGAACACTGAAGCTTTCTTT; CDR3: CSVAGTVNTEAFF
D: .; V: TRBV28; size: .; J: TRBJ1-2; DNA: TGTGCCAGCAGTTTTAACGGGAGAGCCTACTATGGCTACACCTTC; CDR3: CASSFNGRAYYGYTF
D: .; V: TRBV2; size: .; J: TRBJ1-3; DNA: TGTGCCAGCAGTGAAAGTGGGAGCTCTGGAAACACCATATATTTT; CDR3: CASSESGSSGNTIYF
D: .; V: TRBV12-3/TRBV12-4; size: .; J: TRBJ2-2; DNA: TGTGCCAGCAGACGGTACGGCGGGGAGCTGTTTTTT; CDR3: CASRRYGGELFF
D: TRBD2; V: TRBV12-3/TRBV12-4; size: .; J: TRBJ2-3; DNA: TGTGCCAGCAGTACTAGCGGGAGGGATACGCAGTATTTT; CDR3: CASSTSGRDTQYF
D: TRBD1; V: TRBV28; size: .; J: TRBJ1-4; DNA: TGTGCCAGCAGTATGACAGGGAATCCTAATGAAAAACTGTTTTTT; CDR3: CASSMTGNPNEKLFF
D: TRBD2; V: TRBV2; size: .; J: TRBJ2-3; DNA: TGTGCCAGCAATCCGACTAGCGGGAGACGGGGCGCAGATACGCAGTATTTT; CDR3: CASNPTSGRRGADTQYF